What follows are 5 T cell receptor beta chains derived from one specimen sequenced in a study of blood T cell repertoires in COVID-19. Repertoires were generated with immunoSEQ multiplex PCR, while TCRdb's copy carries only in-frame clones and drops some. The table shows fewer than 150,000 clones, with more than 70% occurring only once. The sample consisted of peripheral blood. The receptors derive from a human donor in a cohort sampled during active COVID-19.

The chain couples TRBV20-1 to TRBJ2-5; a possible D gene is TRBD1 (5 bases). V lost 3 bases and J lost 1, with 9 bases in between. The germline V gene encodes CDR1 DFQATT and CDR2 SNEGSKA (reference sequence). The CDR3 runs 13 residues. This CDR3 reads CSASPDSQETQYF. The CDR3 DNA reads TGCAGTGCTAGTCCAGACAGCCAAGAGACCCAGTACTTC.

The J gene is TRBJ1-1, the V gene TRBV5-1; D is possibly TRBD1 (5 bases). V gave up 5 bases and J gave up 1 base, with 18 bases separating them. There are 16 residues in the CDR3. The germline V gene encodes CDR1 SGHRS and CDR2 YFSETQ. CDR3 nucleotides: TGCGCCAGCAGTCGAGCAGGCCAGGGCCCGAACACTGAAGCTTTCTTT. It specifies CASSRAGQGPNTEAFF.

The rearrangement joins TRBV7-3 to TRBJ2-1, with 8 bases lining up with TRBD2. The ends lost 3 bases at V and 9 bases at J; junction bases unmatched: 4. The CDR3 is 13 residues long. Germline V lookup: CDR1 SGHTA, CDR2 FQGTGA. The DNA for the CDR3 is TGTGCCAGCAGCTTCGGGGGGGCAACTGAGCAGTTCTTC. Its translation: CASSFGGATEQFF.

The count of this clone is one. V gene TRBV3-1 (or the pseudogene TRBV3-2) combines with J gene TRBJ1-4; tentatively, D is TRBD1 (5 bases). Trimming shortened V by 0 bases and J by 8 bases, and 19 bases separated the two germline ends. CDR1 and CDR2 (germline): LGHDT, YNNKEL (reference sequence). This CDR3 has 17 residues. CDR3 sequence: CASSQETYRQLEEKLFF. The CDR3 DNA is TGTGCCAGCAGCCAAGAAACGTACAGGCAGCTAGAAGAAAAACTGTTTTTT.

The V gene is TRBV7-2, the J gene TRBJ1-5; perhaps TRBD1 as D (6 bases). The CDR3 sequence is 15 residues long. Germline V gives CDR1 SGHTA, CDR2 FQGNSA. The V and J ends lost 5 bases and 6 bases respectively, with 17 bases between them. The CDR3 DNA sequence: TGTGCCAGCAGCGCTGGGGGACACCCCCTTCAGCCCCAGCATTTT. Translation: CASSAGGHPLQPQHF. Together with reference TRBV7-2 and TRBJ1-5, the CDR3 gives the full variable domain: GAGVSQSPSNKVTEKGKDVELRCDPISGHTALYWYRQSLGQGLEFLIYFQGNSAPDKSGLPSDRFSAERTGGSVSTLTIQRTQQEDSAVYLCASSAGGHPLQPQHFGDGTRLSIL.